This TCR beta chain was profiled in a study of Ad26.COV2.S vaccination and SARS-CoV-2 variants. As for the study in general: The donor participated in the COV1001 trial, in its Ad26.COV2.S arm.

Trimming cost V 4 bases and J 3 bases, with 14 bases left between them. The CDR3 has 15 residues. Germline V gives CDR1 SGHRS, CDR2 YFSETQ. Specified treatment: about 20 received Ad26.COV2.S at low or high dose, single or two shots; several received placebo; per-sample allocation not given. Day 63 after the first vaccine or placebo injection was the time point for sampling. This adult donor, from Boston, was 18-55 years old. An Ad26 vector carrying the Wuhan-strain SARS-CoV-2 spike served as the vaccine. Some clones are missing from TCRdb's copy, which holds only in-frame ones; the method was immunoSEQ multiplex PCR. This table has 500,000 or so clones, around nine tenths appearing once.

The chain joins TRBV5-1 to TRBJ2-1, with D perhaps TRBD2 (5 bases). The sequence derives from a person between 18 and 65 years old who received the Ad26.COV2.S COVID-19 vaccine or a placebo. The starting material was peripheral blood, obtained in a trial of Ad26.COV2.S vaccine versus placebo. CDR3 residues: CASSPRTRDYNEQFF. CDR3 nucleotide sequence: TGCGCCAGCAGCCCGAGAACTAGGGACTACAATGAGCAGTTCTTC.